This TCR beta chain was sequenced during a study of shared clonotypes between healthy human individuals (dated by TCRdb to 2020 to 2021). For the wider study: The cohort included a few men and two women between 18 and 49 years of age. Leukapheresis yielded between about 0.8 and 9.5 billion PBMCs per donor. To increase sequencing depth and limit assay-specific biases, TCR repertoire library preparation and sequencing were carried out by different laboratories using diverse techniques. The study deeply sequenced blood TCR repertoires of about five healthy adults to estimate repertoire size and the extent of clonotype sharing between individuals. For each donor, CD4 naive and CD4 memory were each run on three plates, CD8 naive on two plates, and CD8 memory on one plate.

Taken from cysteine to phenylalanine, the CDR3 has 13 residues. Only the CDR3 DNA is retained, 39 bases long and in frame from the first base. The trim is 2 bases for V and 3 bases for J, with a gap of 5 bases between the germline ends. Looking up the germline V gene yields CDR1 SGHVS and CDR2 FNYEAQ. TCR CDR3 regions were amplified from genomic DNA by multiplex PCR using the deep immunoSEQ assay. Genomic DNA extracted from each cell subset was distributed evenly over all wells of several immunoSEQ 96-well plates, and each plate served as one replicate. For sorted subsets, 150 to 250 ng of genomic DNA, equivalent to some 30,000 T cell genomes, went into each replicate PCR. Purified libraries were quantified with a Qubit 3.0 fluorometer, sized on a Bioanalyzer 2100, and re-quantified with the KAPA Library Quantification kit. A separate single-read 150-cycle Illumina NextSeq 550 flow cell was used to sequence each immunoSEQ 96-well plate. The authors' analysis ran thus. Because the immunoSEQ output held only junctional sequences and lacked quality scores, the filtering could not match the filtering applied to full-length reads. Sequences were annotated with PyIR, a Python wrapper for IgBLAST v1.9, and V/J genes and CDR3 were assigned using IMGT germline references. Reads with weak V/J assignments (E-value above 1e-6), missing CDR3, stop codons, out-of-frame junctions, or ambiguous translated residues were removed. V3J clonotypes were defined as sequences sharing an identical inferred V gene, J gene, and CDR3 amino acid sequence. To compute the percentage overlap between repertoires, the number of shared unique clonotypes was divided by the size of the smaller repertoire. RTK rarefaction, the Chao1 estimator, and Recon v2.1 estimates of unobserved clonotypes were used to assess repertoire richness. Generation probabilities for all TCRbeta clonotypes obtained by the gDNA method from a handful of donors were computed using OLGA. What TCRdb holds here is the immuneACCESS table cut down to in-frame rearrangements. Part of the clones is not present; checked against another copy, under half of the missing clones reflect an unresolved V gene, and the others are unexplained. V and J calls and clone size come straight from that table; D and trimming were deduced from the DNA. This sample has 2 million to 2.5 million clones in its table, and about 90% of those were observed once. The ten largest account for 0.3% to 0.4% of the sample.

Donors were healthy HIV-negative adults with no recently reported acute infections or vaccinations. Only Caucasian adults living in Nashville, Tennessee, USA were represented among the donors. CD4+ T cells were enriched by magnetic negative selection; naive cells were then positively selected on CD45RA, and the negative fraction formed the memory subset. After blood collection by leukapheresis, PBMCs were isolated using Ficoll-Histopaque density gradient centrifugation and then cryopreserved in the vapor phase of liquid nitrogen. Analytical flow cytometry was used to check the purity and quantity of every magnetically sorted T cell population. Genomic DNA was isolated from every sorted fraction and measured by UV absorbance on a Nanodrop 2000c. About this clone itself: Its antigen remains unidentified. Base quality data are lacking; no much larger clone is found one base away.

Overall study outcomes, separate from this receptor: Compared with non-shared clonotypes, the clonotypes found in all four sorted-subset donors had higher generation probabilities. The small number of donors limited the genetic and exposure-history diversity represented. Incomplete sequencing was indicated by rarefaction of sorted-subset datasets, despite the large sequencing depth. Sampling was restricted to blood, and TCR repertoires in tissues likely differ from the TCR repertoires found in blood. Naive subsets generally had larger estimated clonotype richness than memory subsets. Approximately 5% of naive CD4, 3.5% of naive CD8, 2% to 2.5% of memory CD4, and 0.35% to 0.4% of memory CD8 clonotypes were shared across a few donors. Pairwise subsampling indicated that sequencing depth was expected to affect the degree of clonotype sharing among donors.

Sequences were obtained from naive CD4+ T cells from PBMCs. The sample's cell subset or site label, in plain terms: CD45RA+ positively selected. Recombination connected TRBV7-6 to TRBJ1-3; the D gene identity is not certain. The source is a man between 18 and 29 years old in good health. Some clones in this sample may be carry-over from other donors' samples. The sequenced DNA is TGTGCCAGCAGCTTATTGAGTGGAAACACCATATATTTT. It encodes CASSLLSGNTIYF. When the CDR3 is completed using the reference TRBV7-6 and TRBJ1-3 genes on either side, the full variable domain is GAGVSQSPRYKVTKRGQDVALRCDPISGHVSLYWYRQALGQGPEFLTYFNYEAQQDKSGLPNDRFSAERPEGSISTLTIQRTEQRDSAMYRCASSLLSGNTIYFGEGSWLTVV.